A selection of T cell receptor beta chains follows, all from one sample in a study of blood T cells in healthy people across ages. TCRdb ran MiXCR on the 5' RACE reads and lists one entry per CDR3 protein. The repertoire holds almost 800,000 distinct CDR3 sequences, roughly 60% seen once, with around 22% in the top ten. Sequencing input: blood. These TCRs come from a man between 25 and 39 years old in good health. Each CDR3 is given with its conserved first and last residue. Each record gives: J gene, V gene, CDR3 protein.

TRBJ2-7	TRBV5-1	CASSLGGGTTVRLNEQYF
TRBJ2-7	TRBV30	CAWNGQAKGEQYF
TRBJ2-7	TRBV13	CASSVASYEQYF
TRBJ1-2	TRBV25-1	CASSASQGGNYGYTF
TRBJ2-1	TRBV28	CASSAGHYNEQFF
TRBJ2-7	TRBV7-2	CASSLAFGGYEQYF
TRBJ2-4	TRBV6-6	CASSYPRDRGGKNIQYF
TRBJ2-7	TRBV29-1	CSVVLAGGPLSYEQYF
TRBJ2-5	TRBV12-3/TRBV12-4	CASGQTNGPTETQYF
TRBJ2-3	TRBV7-2	CASSSNRVVADTQYF
TRBJ2-7	TRBV7-9	CASSSDSHRSYEQYF
TRBJ2-1	TRBV25-1	CASSAPGGGRGRENEQFF
TRBJ1-2	TRBV20-1	CSAIPPYRADGYTF
.	TRBV7-2	CASSPGDGHGGKTQYF
TRBJ2-5	TRBV6-5	CASSRWTERETQYF
TRBJ2-3	TRBV29-1	CSVARQFQNTDTQYF
TRBJ2-3	TRBV4-1	CASSQVLLTDTQYF
TRBJ2-7	TRBV6-2/TRBV6-3	CASSYRSDSSYRQYF
TRBJ2-1	TRBV20-1	CSAREGGFSYNEQFF
TRBJ2-1	TRBV5-1	CASSTEGPYNEQFF
.	TRBV7-2	CASSDSGAPTYEQYF
TRBJ1-6	TRBV6-5	CASSYGTAYSPLHF
TRBJ2-1	TRBV3-1	CASSQPSGGPYNEQFF
TRBJ1-2	TRBV20-1	CSATGALYGYTF
TRBJ1-4	TRBV25-1	CASSSNNPNEKLFF
TRBJ2-3	TRBV4-2	CASSQEGWSLLETQYF
TRBJ2-3	TRBV19	CASRAGVDTQYF
TRBJ2-7	TRBV10-3	CAISGQSYEQYF
TRBJ1-5	TRBV20-1	CSASWTGGFQPQHF
.	TRBV9	CASSTTQGPGETQYF
TRBJ2-1	TRBV2	CATRLQGNNEQFF
TRBJ2-1	TRBV5-1	CASSRGQGNYNEQFF
TRBJ2-3	TRBV2	CASYELDTQYF
TRBJ2-7	TRBV10-3	CAIRTGQGDSYEQYF
TRBJ2-7	TRBV20-1	CSARDRAHGTVGYEQYF
TRBJ1-2	TRBV7-2	CASSPWGTAVYGYTF
TRBJ2-3	TRBV27	CASDDGNTQYF
TRBJ1-4	TRBV7-9	CASSLGRILRDNDEKLFF
TRBJ2-3	TRBV6-6	CASSYPQSGRNTDTQYF
TRBJ2-5	TRBV11-2	CASSSGQSETQYF
TRBJ1-2	TRBV4-1	CASSQQWAGNYGYTF
TRBJ2-3	TRBV27	CASRLGGFHTDTQYF
TRBJ1-5	TRBV5-6	CATPGGDRINQPQHF
TRBJ2-7	TRBV7-9	CASSTGSYVYEQYF
TRBJ1-1	TRBV29-1	CSVVFMNTEAFF
TRBJ2-7	TRBV6-5	CASSETGSPYEQYF
TRBJ2-5	TRBV18	CASSPPWDRGGETQYF
TRBJ1-5	TRBV10-3	CAISDTGLSNQPQHF
TRBJ1-4	TRBV20-1	CSARYREGLKLFF
TRBJ2-3	TRBV9	CASSVLSTITDTQYF
TRBJ2-1	TRBV4-2	CASSHTPSGSSYNEQFF
TRBJ1-5	TRBV15	CATSRGDSRQGGQPQHF
TRBJ2-1	TRBV7-2	CASSFDLSSYNEQFF
TRBJ2-5	TRBV27	CASSKGVREETQYF
TRBJ1-2	TRBV7-8	CASSPGPSYGYTF
.	TRBV20-1	CSARDLLGAGITETQYF
TRBJ1-2	TRBV29-1	CSVEDSNRDSHYGYTF